These 14 T cell receptor beta chains came from one sample sequenced in a study of blood T cell repertoires in COVID-19. Here immunoSEQ multiplex PCR was the method, and the copy in TCRdb shows in-frame clones only, minus some. The sample lists hundreds of thousands of clones; roughly nine tenths were seen once. Material: PBMCs or T cells enriched from blood (not recorded which). The receptor set was obtained from a woman in her 30s who had recovered from COVID-19.

This clone has a handful of counts. This chain connects TRBV7-9 to TRBJ2-7, with D possibly TRBD2 on 5 matching bases. The V gene lost 5 bases and the J gene lost 6 bases, with 17 bases spanning the gap. Germline V gives CDR1 SEHNR, CDR2 FQNEAQ (reference sequence). The CDR3 is 14 amino acids. The CDR3 region has the DNA TGTGCCAGCAGCCCACTCAAGGACTCCAGCGAGCAGTACTTC. Protein product: CASSPLKDSSEQYF.

This clone has a handful of counts. The chain couples TRBV11-1 to TRBJ1-4, with TRBD1 as a possible D gene (6 bases). This CDR3 region has 15 residues. V dropped 5 bases and J dropped 4 bases, with 14 bases sitting between them. Germline assignment: CDR1 SGHAT and CDR2 FQDESV (reference sequence). The CDR3 coding sequence is TGTGCCAGCAGCGTGAGACAGGCGCATAATGAAAAACTGTTTTTT. Translated: CASSVRQAHNEKLFF. Full variable domain (outside the CDR3, taken from reference TRBV11-1 and TRBJ1-4): EAEVAQSPRYKITEKSQAVAFWCDPISGHATLYWYRQILGQGPELLVQFQDESVVDDSQLPKDRFSAERLKGVDSTLKIQPAELGDSAMYLCASSVRQAHNEKLFFGSGTQLSVL.

The chain carries TRBV15 and TRBJ1-6; D uncertain. Germline lookup yields CDR1 LNHNV and CDR2 YYDKDF (reference sequence). CDR3 length equals 16 residues. The V gene lost 3 bases and the J gene lost 6 bases, with 15 bases spanning the gap. Here the CDR3 DNA reads TGTGCCACCAGCAGGTCGTGGGAGGTAGCTAATTCACCCCTCCACTTT. Translating gives CATSRSWEVANSPLHF. Full variable domain (missing parts from reference TRBV15 and TRBJ1-6): DAMVIQNPRYQVTQFGKPVTLSCSQTLNHNVMYWYQQKSSQAPKLLFHYYDKDFNNEADTPDNFQSRRPNTSFCFLDIRSPGLGDTAMYLCATSRSWEVANSPLHFGNGTRLTVT.

J is TRBJ2-3 and V is TRBV9, with 13 positions matching TRBD2. Germline lookup yields CDR1 SGDLS and CDR2 YYNGEE. V lost 0 bases, J lost 4 bases, and 2 bases stayed unmatched. CDR3 length equals 16 residues. The CDR3 protein is CASSVGTSGGADTQYF. Here the CDR3 DNA reads TGTGCCAGCAGCGTAGGTACTAGCGGGGGGGCAGATACGCAGTATTTT.

The V and J genes are TRBV5-1 and TRBJ2-1, with D possibly being TRBD2 (6 bases). Trimming took off 5 bases at V and 5 bases at J, with 14 bases between the two ends. CDR3 size: 14 residues. Germline V gene data show CDR1 as SGHRS and CDR2 as YFSETQ. The CDR3 coding sequence is TGCGCCAGCAGAACCCGGGACTTCGACAATGAGCAGTTCTTC. Translation: CASRTRDFDNEQFF.

The table lists this clone with a count of one. J is TRBJ2-3 and V is TRBV15; TRBD1 agrees at 8 bases. Looked up from germline, CDR1 is LNHNV and CDR2 is YYDKDF (reference sequence). The trim removed 0 bases at V and 5 bases at J, leaving 7 bases unmatched. The CDR3 runs 16 residues. CDR3 in DNA: TGTGCCACCAGCAGAGATATGGCAGGGGGCAGAGATACGCAGTATTTT. As protein: CATSRDMAGGRDTQYF.

This chain links TRBV28 with TRBJ1-1, with TRBD1 matching 8 bases. The CDR3 runs 17 residues. The trim removed 3 bases at V and 1 base at J, leaving 10 bases unmatched. The V gene's germline CDR1 is MDHEN and CDR2 SYDVKM. DNA for the CDR3: TGTGCCAGCAGTTTTAACCCCCGTACAGGGGGGAACACTGAAGCTTTCTTT. This codes for CASSFNPRTGGNTEAFF. Based on the CDR3 plus reference TRBV28 and TRBJ1-1, the full variable domain is DVKVTQSSRYLVKRTGEKVFLECVQDMDHENMFWYRQDPGLGLRLIYFSYDVKMKEKGDIPEGYSVSREKKERFSLILESASTNQTSMYLCASSFNPRTGGNTEAFFGQGTRLTVV.

CDR3 in DNA: TGTGCCAGTGATACTAGCGGTCGGGGGGAGCAGTACTTC. Translation: CASDTSGRGEQYF. The chain is built from TRBV2 and TRBJ2-7; 8 nucleotides match TRBD2. Germline CDR1 is SNHLY and CDR2 is FYNNEI. There are 13 residues in the CDR3. V trimming: 9 bases; J trimming: 7 bases; junction bases outside the gene matches: 11.

The gene calls are TRBV5-1 and TRBJ1-1, with D uncertain. Trimming took 0 bases from V and 10 from J, leaving 13 bases between them. This CDR3 has 13 residues. CDR1 and CDR2 from the germline V gene are SGHRS and YFSETQ. DNA for the CDR3: TGCGCCAGCAGCTTGGAGGCAAACCGGGGAGCTTTCTTT. Protein sequence: CASSLEANRGAFF.

The table lists this clone with a count of one. The J gene is TRBJ2-7, the V gene TRBV18; 14 nucleotides line up with TRBD2. CDR1 and CDR2 from the germline V gene are KGHSH and LQKENI. Trimming removed 3 bases from V and 4 bases from J; junction bases left unmatched: 14. CDR3 size: 19 residues. The CDR3, as DNA: TGTGCCAGCTCACCGACAGGGGGGGGACTAGCGGGAGTTTCGTACGAGCAGTACTTC. The encoded protein is CASSPTGGGLAGVSYEQYF.

The rearrangement links TRBV4-1 to TRBJ2-1; 9 nucleotides line up with TRBD1. The CDR3 totals 17 residues. V was pared by 4 bases and J by 10 bases, with 17 bases of the junction left unmatched. Germline V gives CDR1 MGHRA, CDR2 YSYEKL. In DNA, the CDR3 is TGCGCCAGCAGCCTGCTCTTTGGGACAGGGTATTCGGGAGAGCAGTTCTTC. Protein sequence: CASSLLFGTGYSGEQFF.

The chain uses TRBV6-6 and TRBJ1-5, with D possibly matching TRBD1 (5 bases). Germline V lookup: CDR1 MNHNY, CDR2 SVGAGI (reference sequence). The ends were cut back, 5 bases at V and 2 bases at J, with 10 bases in the middle. The CDR3 length is 14 residues. The CDR3 nucleotides are TGTGCCAGCAGTCGTGGGGGGGGCAATCAGCCCCAGCATTTT. It codes for CASSRGGGNQPQHF.

This clone was counted between two and nine times. The chain is built from TRBV5-4 and TRBJ2-2; 12 nucleotides match TRBD2. This CDR3 is built from 18 residues. Germline V CDR1 and CDR2: SGHNT, YYREEE (reference sequence). V dropped 4 bases and J dropped 4; count of bases not matched to a gene: 11. The CDR3 DNA follows: TGTGCCAGCAGCCTACTTCGGACTAGCGGGATCCCCACCGGGGAGCTGTTTTTT. This encodes CASSLLRTSGIPTGELFF.

This clone was detected a few times. The CDR3 reads CASSERGRGTEAFF. As DNA, the CDR3 is TGTGCCAGCAGTGAAAGGGGGCGCGGCACTGAAGCTTTCTTT. The chain recombines TRBV28 with TRBJ1-1; 7 bases are a match to TRBD1. The ends lost 5 bases at V and 4 bases at J; junction bases unmatched: 7. Germline assignment: CDR1 MDHEN and CDR2 SYDVKM. The CDR3 contains 14 residues.